This entry lists 15 T cell receptor beta chains sequenced from one sample in a study of T cell responses to AZD1222 COVID-19 vaccine. Assay used: immunoSEQ multiplex PCR; TCRdb lists only in-frame clones, some missing. The sample records approximately 150,000 clones, roughly nine tenths being singletons. Source: peripheral blood, taken 28 days after the second AZD1222 dose. The receptors stem from an adult who received the AZD1222 COVID-19 vaccine.

This clone has a handful of counts. The J gene is TRBJ1-4, the V gene TRBV28; D remains ambiguous. The germline gives CDR1 MDHEN, CDR2 SYDVKM. The CDR3 is 13 amino acids. V gave up 6 bases and J gave up 11 bases, with 16 bases separating them. Here the CDR3 DNA reads TGTGCCAGCAGCCTTTTAACCGGAGGGAAACTGTTTTTT. It translates to CASSLLTGGKLFF.

This sequence joins TRBV5-4 and TRBJ1-2, with 7 bases fitting TRBD1. The CDR3 consists of 14 residues. Looked up from germline, CDR1 is SGHNT and CDR2 is YYREEE (reference sequence). V was clipped by 3 bases and J by 7 bases; unmatched bases: 9. DNA for the CDR3: TGTGCCAGCAGCTCTCCGACAGGGAGTTTTGGCTACACCTTC. Encoded protein: CASSSPTGSFGYTF.

In its sample, this clone was seen a few times. This chain uses TRBV7-6 with TRBJ1-4; possible D gene TRBD1, 5 bases. With 6 bases removed from V and 0 bases from J, the gap between germline ends came to 17 bases. Germline V gene lookup returns CDR1 SGHVS and CDR2 FNYEAQ. CDR3 size: 17 residues. CDR3 residues: CASSLWGPDSTNEKLFF. In nucleotides, the CDR3 is TGTGCCAGCAGTCTTTGGGGCCCAGACTCAACTAATGAAAAACTGTTTTTT.

The genes are TRBV21-1 and TRBJ2-7; the table gives TRBD1 as D, unverified against the DNA. TRBV21-1 is reported as a pseudogene. This CDR3 region has 15 residues. The CDR3 here is CASSAAGTGGYEQYF. In nucleotides, the CDR3 is TGTGCCAGCAGCGCAGCCGGGACAGGGGGCTACGAGCAGTACTTC.

J is TRBJ1-3 and V is TRBV4-3; D is perhaps TRBD1 (5 bases). Trimming removed 1 base at V and 0 bases at J, with 10 bases between. Germline V lookup: CDR1 LGHNA, CDR2 YSLEER. The CDR3 covers 16 residues. The CDR3 DNA follows: TGCGCCAGCAGCCAAGTAACAGGAATCTCTGGAAACACCATATATTTT. Encoded protein: CASSQVTGISGNTIYF.

Here the CDR3 reads CASSLDSAGANVLTF. Here the CDR3 DNA reads TGTGCCAGCAGTTTGGACAGTGCTGGGGCCAACGTCCTGACTTTC. The gene calls are TRBV6-5 and TRBJ2-6, with a tentative D call TRBD1 (6 bases). Trimming left V 4 bases short and J 2 bases short, with 9 bases between. Germline values: CDR1 MNHEY, CDR2 SVGAGI. The CDR3 is made up of 15 amino acids.

The chain is built from TRBV7-8 and TRBJ2-7, with 9 bases aligning to TRBD2. V shed 5 bases and J 0 bases; nucleotides not matched to a gene: 8. This CDR3 spans 16 amino acids. Germline loops: CDR1 SGHVS, CDR2 FQNEAQ. CDR3 coding DNA: TGTGCCAGCAGCACCCGTCTAGCGGGACTCTCCTACGAGCAGTACTTC. It is translated as CASSTRLAGLSYEQYF.

J is TRBJ2-7 and V is TRBV6-1; the D gene is possibly TRBD1 (5 bases). This CDR3 is built from 15 residues. V was trimmed by 3 bases and J by 1 base, leaving 13 bases between them. The germline gives CDR1 MNHNS, CDR2 SASEGT. The chain's CDR3 is CASSDDRQLSYEQYF. The DNA of the CDR3 is TGTGCCAGCAGTGATGACCGACAGCTATCCTACGAGCAGTACTTC.

The chain carries TRBV4-1 and TRBJ1-3, with D unresolved. This CDR3 comprises 20 residues. V lost 1 base to trimming and J lost 2 bases, with 24 bases between them. The germline V gene encodes CDR1 MGHRA and CDR2 YSYEKL. Here the CDR3 DNA reads TGCGCCAGCAGCCAAGTCGGCTGGGCACCCAACCGTTTTCCTGGAAACACCATATATTTT. It is translated as CASSQVGWAPNRFPGNTIYF.

This rearrangement joins TRBV7-9 to TRBJ1-2; 7 bases align to TRBD1. From germline, CDR1 is SEHNR and CDR2 FQNEAQ (reference sequence). V trimming: 5 bases; J trimming: 5 bases; junction bases outside the gene matches: 5. The CDR3 spans 13 residues. CDR3 coding DNA: TGTGCCAGCAGCCGAACAGGGGAATATGGCTACACCTTC. Amino acids: CASSRTGEYGYTF.

The V gene is TRBV6-2 or TRBV6-3, the J gene TRBJ2-6; D is unclear. This CDR3 is 15 amino acids long. The ends were cut back, 1 base at V and 4 bases at J, with 8 bases in the middle. In germline, CDR1 is MNHEY, CDR2 SVGEGT. CDR3 DNA: TGTGCCAGCAGTTACTTCGACCCCGGGGCCAACGTCCTGACTTTC. Protein sequence: CASSYFDPGANVLTF.

This clone was observed once. The V gene is TRBV9, the J gene TRBJ1-2; maybe TRBD1 (5 bases). CDR3 length equals 11 residues. The V end lost 5 bases, the J end lost 4 bases, and 6 bases lay between the germline ends. Germline CDR1 and CDR2: SGDLS and YYNGEE. The DNA for the CDR3 is TGTGCCAGCAGAGACAGCTATGGCTACACCTTC. This codes for CASRDSYGYTF. The full variable domain, completed using reference TRBV9 and TRBJ1-2, is DSGVTQTPKHLITATGQRVTLRCSPRSGDLSVYWYQQSLDQGLQFLIQYYNGEERAKGNILERFSAQQFPDLHSELNLSSLELGDSALYFCASRDSYGYTFGSGTRLTVV.

The chain employs TRBV5-4 and TRBJ1-1; 9 bases are shared with TRBD1. The V and J ends lost 0 bases and 6 bases, in that order; junction bases with no gene match: 6. The CDR3 runs 15 residues. Germline V lookup: CDR1 SGHNT, CDR2 YYREEE (reference sequence). The CDR3 spells CASSLGGQGGAEAFF. CDR3 nucleotide sequence: TGTGCCAGCAGCTTGGGGGGACAGGGAGGCGCTGAAGCTTTCTTT.

The chain has TRBV13 and TRBJ2-1; D is possibly TRBD2 (5 bases). This CDR3 has 14 residues. The germline CDR1 and CDR2 sequences are PRHDT and FYEKMQ (reference sequence). V lost 4 bases to trimming and J lost 4 bases, with 11 bases between them. The CDR3 loop is CASSWTSPYNEQFF. The DNA of the CDR3 is TGTGCCAGCAGCTGGACTTCGCCGTACAATGAGCAGTTCTTC.

This clone was counted a single time. V and J are TRBV28 and TRBJ2-2, with 12 bases aligning to TRBD2. The CDR3 length is 16 residues. V trimming: 5 bases; J trimming: 5 bases; junction bases outside the gene matches: 6. From germline, CDR1 is MDHEN and CDR2 SYDVKM. The CDR3 protein is CASSASGRALTGELFF. CDR3 coding DNA: TGTGCCAGCAGTGCTAGCGGGAGGGCCTTAACCGGGGAGCTGTTTTTT.